This T cell receptor (beta chain) is from a study of T cells after yellow fever vaccination. Study background: Any fraction with a low cell number was prepared using SMART-Seq v4 Ultra Low Input.

Trimming stripped 6 bases from V and 0 bases from J, with 9 bases between. CDR3 size: 13 residues. In germline, CDR1 is DFQATT, CDR2 SNEGSKA (reference sequence). TCRdb re-called the 5' RACE reads with MiXCR, one entry per CDR3 protein. The table records hundreds of thousands of distinct CDR3 sequences, roughly 13% of them present only once. Sequenced material: PBMCs, taken on the day of the yellow fever booster vaccination. This receptor was obtained from a man aged 25 to 40 who received the YFV17D yellow fever vaccine. The chain is built from TRBV20-1 and TRBJ2-4; D ambiguous. This CDR3 is CSALMLAKNIQYF. DNA for the CDR3: TGCAGTGCCCTGATGCTAGCCAAAAACATTCAGTACTTC.